Shown below are 20 T cell receptor beta chains from a single sample sequenced in a study of cytomegalovirus exposure and HLA in healthy donors. PCR was performed using 60 Vbeta and 13 Jbeta primers. The table came from immunoSEQ multiplex PCR; TCRdb's copy has only in-frame clones and leaves some out. Here the sample spans 200,000 or so clones, under 90% being singletons. Sequencing input: PBMCs. The receptors derive from a boy aged 2 to 9 in good health and CMV-seronegative.

The rearrangement joins TRBV6-5 to TRBJ1-5; D gene ambiguous. The CDR3 is 13 amino acids. Deletions cut 1 base from V and 5 bases from J, with 6 bases between. CDR1 is MNHEY, CDR2 SVGAGI, per germline. CDR3 sequence reads: CASSYYVDQPQHF. CDR3 nucleotides: TGTGCCAGCAGTTACTACGTAGATCAGCCCCAGCATTTT.

The chain carries TRBV10-1 and TRBJ2-7, with 7 bases lining up with TRBD1. This CDR3 comprises 14 residues. Germline CDR1 is WNHNN and CDR2 is SYGVQD (reference sequence). J gave up 5 bases and V 6 bases, and 10 bases lay outside the gene matches. The CDR3 bases are TGCGCCAGCAGGGGGGACAGTCCCTTTGACGAGCAGTACTTC. This encodes CASRGDSPFDEQYF.

The chain employs TRBV10-3 and TRBJ2-3; 15 bases are shared with TRBD2. Trimming at V came to 8 bases and at J to 2 bases, leaving 2 bases not matched to a gene. Germline V gene sequence: CDR1 ENHRY, CDR2 SYGVKD. The CDR3 consists of 15 residues. The CDR3: CAIGTSGGHTDTQYF. The CDR3, as DNA: TGTGCCATCGGGACTAGCGGGGGGCACACAGATACGCAGTATTTT.

The rearrangement uses TRBV7-6 and TRBJ2-1, with 8 bases identical to TRBD2. With V trimmed by 5 bases and J by 8 bases, 20 bases remained unmatched. The CDR3 spans 18 residues. Germline V gene lookup returns CDR1 SGHVS and CDR2 FNYEAQ. CDR3 sequence (DNA): TGTGCCAGCAGCGTATTTGCCGGGGGGGCTCTTAAGTTCGATGAGCAGTTCTTC. Translating it yields CASSVFAGGALKFDEQFF.

Here the CDR3 reads CASSLDRGTMNTEAFF. CDR3 bases: TGTGCCAGCAGCTTGGACCGGGGGACCATGAACACTGAAGCTTTCTTT. J is TRBJ1-1 and V is TRBV5-6; TRBD1 might be the D (5 bases). The CDR3 length is 16 residues. Germline CDR1 reads SGHDT; CDR2 reads YYEEEE. Trimming removed 0 bases at V and 0 bases at J, with 12 bases between.

As concerns this clone: At one boundary the junction diverges from the germline segment, which might be a read error. This sequence joins TRBV27 and TRBJ1-1; perhaps TRBD1 as D (5 bases). CDR3 length: 16 amino acids. Germline V gene sequence: CDR1 MNHEY, CDR2 SMNVEV (reference sequence). The CDR3 here is CASTRNRAGWNPEAFF. For the CDR3, the DNA is TGTGCCAGCACCCGCAACCGGGCAGGGTGGAACCCTGAAGCTTTCTTT.

CDR3 in amino acids: CASSQGATGKDTQYF. As DNA, the CDR3 is TGCGCCAGCAGCCAGGGAGCGACAGGGAAGGATACGCAGTATTTT. This chain uses TRBV4-3 with TRBJ2-3, with 7 bases matching TRBD1. V lost 3 bases, J lost 6 bases, and 9 bases stayed unmatched. Per germline, CDR1 LGHNA and CDR2 YSLEER. The CDR3 totals 15 residues.

About this clone itself: Other DNA sequences in this specimen translate into the identical CDR3. The chain joins TRBV18 to TRBJ1-1, with D perhaps matching TRBD1 (6 bases). Between the trimmed V and J ends, which lost 3 bases and 0 bases, there was a span of 8 bases. The CDR3 is made up of 14 amino acids. Germline CDR1 reads KGHSH; CDR2 reads LQKENI. CDR3 sequence (DNA): TGTGCCAGCTCACCCCAGGGGCTGAACACTGAAGCTTTCTTT. It translates to CASSPQGLNTEAFF.

This clone was counted once. The chain combines TRBV6-6 with TRBJ1-2; tentatively, D is TRBD1 (6 bases). V lost 5 bases, J lost 3 bases, and 13 bases lay in between. Germline CDR1 is MNHNY and CDR2 is SVGAGI (reference sequence). This CDR3 has 14 amino acids. The CDR3 sequence is CASSPGGAHYGYTF. CDR3 nucleotides: TGTGCCAGCAGTCCCGGGGGGGCCCACTATGGCTACACCTTC.

This sequence joins TRBV5-1 and TRBJ2-5, with a possible D match to TRBD2 (6 bases). Germline loops: CDR1 SGHRS, CDR2 YFSETQ. The length of the CDR3 is 15 residues. V lost 6 bases and J lost 2, with 17 bases in between. CDR3: CASNGGTFKQETQYF. The CDR3 nucleotides read TGCGCCAGCAATGGGGGGACGTTTAAACAAGAGACCCAGTACTTC.

The rearrangement uses TRBV7-8 and TRBJ2-3; D is perhaps TRBD1 (6 bases). Looked up from germline, CDR1 is SGHVS and CDR2 is FQNEAQ. Trimming stripped 6 bases from V and 2 bases from J, with 18 bases between. The CDR3 consists of 16 residues. The CDR3, as DNA: TGTGCCAGCAGGAAAGAGTGGACAGCCATCACAGATACGCAGTATTTT. This sequence encodes CASRKEWTAITDTQYF. Full variable domain (remainder filled in from reference TRBV7-8 and TRBJ2-3): GAGVSQSPRYKVAKRGQDVALRCDPISGHVSLFWYQQALGQGPEFLTYFQNEAQLDKSGLPSDRFFAERPEGSVSTLKIQRTQQEDSAVYLCASRKEWTAITDTQYFGPGTRLTVL.

This chain joins TRBV5-1 and TRBJ2-5; 11 bases agree with TRBD2. CDR1 and CDR2 from the germline V gene are SGHRS and YFSETQ. The CDR3 totals 15 residues. V shed 2 bases and J 5 bases; nucleotides not matched to a gene: 5. CDR3 region: CASSLETSGAETQYF. The CDR3 DNA sequence: TGCGCCAGCAGCTTAGAGACTAGCGGGGCTGAGACCCAGTACTTC.

The chain has TRBV18 and TRBJ2-1; TRBD2 agrees at 15 bases. Germline V CDR1 and CDR2: KGHSH, LQKENI. The CDR3 has 15 amino acids. The junction had 4 bases not matched to a gene; V was cut back by 4 bases and J by 9 bases. The CDR3 sequence: CASSLRTSGGGEQFF. DNA for the CDR3: TGTGCCAGCTCACTACGGACTAGCGGGGGGGGTGAGCAGTTCTTC.

The chain carries TRBV30 and TRBJ2-7, with D possibly matching TRBD1 (5 bases). The CDR3 has 13 residues. Per the germline V gene, CDR1 is GTSNPN and CDR2 is SVGIG (reference sequence). Trimming took off 0 bases at V and 7 bases at J, with 13 bases between the two ends. CDR3 sequence (DNA): TGTGCCTGGAGTGTCGTCAGGTCAGGGGAGCAGTACTTC. It encodes CAWSVVRSGEQYF.

The gene calls are TRBV11-2 and TRBJ2-5; D remains unclear. Trimming cost V 4 bases and J 1 base, with 7 bases left between them. The CDR3 runs to 13 residues. Looked up from germline, CDR1 is SGHAT and CDR2 is FQNNGV. In DNA form, the CDR3 reads TGTGCCAGCAGCTGGCGACTCCAAGAGACCCAGTACTTC. The encoded protein is CASSWRLQETQYF. The variable domain in full, completed from reference TRBV11-2 and TRBJ2-5, reads EAGVAQSPRYKIIEKRQSVAFWCNPISGHATLYWYQQILGQGPKLLIQFQNNGVVDDSQLPKDRFSAERLKGVDSTLKIQPAKLEDSAVYLCASSWRLQETQYFGPGTRLLVL.

This chain joins TRBV27 and TRBJ2-2; D might be TRBD2 (5 bases). This CDR3 comprises 14 residues. In germline, CDR1 is MNHEY, CDR2 SMNVEV (reference sequence). V lost 3 bases and J lost 6, with 11 bases in between. CDR3 amino acids: CASSFSGVPGELFF. CDR3 DNA: TGTGCCAGCAGTTTCTCCGGGGTCCCCGGGGAGCTGTTTTTT.

V is TRBV10-3 and J is TRBJ1-1; 7 nucleotides match TRBD1. V lost 4 bases, J lost 8 bases, and 7 bases stayed unmatched. The germline V gene has CDR1 ENHRY and CDR2 SYGVKD. The CDR3 loop spans 13 amino acids. Here the CDR3 DNA reads TGTGCCATCAGTGGTACAGGGGCAAGCGAAGCTTTCTTT. Amino acid sequence: CAISGTGASEAFF.

This chain joins TRBV5-4 and TRBJ2-1, with 7 bases aligning to TRBD1. The ends lost 0 bases at V and 3 bases at J; junction bases unmatched: 3. The length of the CDR3 is 15 residues. CDR1 is SGHNT, CDR2 YYREEE, per germline (reference sequence). In DNA form, the CDR3 reads TGTGCCAGCAGCTTGGGCAGGGGGAACTACAATGAGCAGTTCTTC. Amino acid sequence: CASSLGRGNYNEQFF.

This chain links TRBV4-3 with TRBJ2-3, with D possibly matching TRBD1 (6 bases). V gave up 4 bases and J gave up 2 bases, with 13 bases separating them. CDR1 and CDR2 (germline): LGHNA, YSLEER. There are 15 residues in the CDR3. The CDR3 nucleotides read TGCGCCAGCAGCCGACAGGTCTCCGCCACAGATACGCAGTATTTT. This codes for CASSRQVSATDTQYF.

The chain uses TRBV5-1 and TRBJ2-4; maybe TRBD1 (7 bases). Germline V gene lookup returns CDR1 SGHRS and CDR2 YFSETQ. Trimming cost V 2 bases and J 0 bases, with 15 bases left between them. This CDR3 comprises 17 residues. The CDR3 spells CASSLSYQGGAKNIQYF. The CDR3 region has the DNA TGCGCCAGCAGCTTAAGCTACCAGGGGGGAGCCAAAAACATTCAGTACTTC.